Each of the 11 T cell receptor beta chains below was sequenced from the same sample in a study of T cells in Graves' hyperthyroidism and ophthalmopathy. RNA transcripts gave rise to amplified TCR beta CDR3 regions. The HTBI primer set served for first-round RT-PCR of the TCR CDR3. MiXCR was run by TCRdb on the multiplex PCR reads, yielding one entry per CDR3 protein. The sample lists about 350,000 distinct CDR3 sequences; approximately 18% were seen once. What was sequenced was blood. These receptors originate from a woman aged 35 to 49 with Graves' ophthalmopathy.

This clonotype has a count of ten or more. The V call is TRBV20-1, the J call TRBJ2-7, with TRBD2 matching 8 bases. CDR1 is DFQATT, CDR2 SNEGSKA, per germline (reference sequence). This CDR3 has 12 residues. The junction had 3 bases not matched to a gene; V was cut back by 5 bases and J by 3 bases. In DNA form, the CDR3 reads TGCAGTGCTGCGGGGGGAAGCTACGAGCAGTACTTC. Its protein product is CSAAGGSYEQYF.

This chain connects TRBV6-1 to TRBJ2-5; 10 bases agree with TRBD2. This CDR3 has 14 amino acids. Trimming cost V 6 bases and J 5 bases; bases outside gene matches: 6. Germline V gene lookup returns CDR1 MNHNS and CDR2 SASEGT. CDR3 bases: TGTGCCAGCAGCTCCCAAGCGGGAGGGGAGACCCAGTACTTC. Amino acids: CASSSQAGGETQYF.

This clonotype was counted many times. The rearrangement joins TRBV5-1 to TRBJ2-2, with 8 bases identical to TRBD1. The trim removed 3 bases at V and 1 base at J, leaving 2 bases unmatched. Germline V gene lookup returns CDR1 SGHRS and CDR2 YFSETQ. This CDR3 comprises 15 residues. This chain's CDR3 is CASSSDRENTGELFF. As DNA, the CDR3 is TGCGCCAGCAGCTCGGACAGGGAGAACACCGGGGAGCTGTTTTTT. Looking up the rest from reference TRBV5-1 and TRBJ2-2 gives the full variable domain: KAGVTQTPRYLIKTRGQQVTLSCSPISGHRSVSWYQQTPGQGLQFLFEYFSETQRNKGNFPGRFSGRQFSNSRSEMNVSTLELGDSALYLCASSSDRENTGELFFGEGSRLTVL.

The sample holds one count of this clonotype. The chain recombines TRBV15 with TRBJ2-2; 9 bases map to TRBD2. The CDR3 extends over 15 amino acids. Germline CDR1 and CDR2: LNHNV and YYDKDF (reference sequence). V trimming: 5 bases; J trimming: 0 bases; junction bases outside the gene matches: 1. DNA for the CDR3: TGTGCCACCAGCCGCGGGAGGGCGAACACCGGGGAGCTGTTTTTT. It is translated as CATSRGRANTGELFF. Filled out from reference TRBV15 and TRBJ2-2, the complete variable domain reads DAMVIQNPRYQVTQFGKPVTLSCSQTLNHNVMYWYQQKSSQAPKLLFHYYDKDFNNEADTPDNFQSRRPNTSFCFLDIRSPGLGDTAMYLCATSRGRANTGELFFGEGSRLTVL.

In this sample, this clonotype turned up many times. Given a far larger clone just one base away, this is likely a sequencing read error. The chain couples TRBV7-2 to TRBJ1-5; maybe TRBD1 (5 bases). This CDR3 has 13 residues. Germline CDR1 and CDR2: SGHTA and FQGNSA. The CDR3 DNA follows: TGTGCCAGCAGCTTCGGGGGTAATCAGCCCCGGCATTTT. Its protein is CASSFGGNQPRHF.

Many counts were recorded for this clonotype. A single base separates this from a much larger clone, so it may be a read error. The V gene is TRBV10-3, the J gene TRBJ2-7; TRBD2 aligns across 14 bases. This CDR3 region has 15 residues. After removal of 6 bases from V and 3 bases from J, the junction contained 4 bases not matched to a gene. Germline values: CDR1 ENHRY, CDR2 SYGVKD. Here the CDR3 reads CAISLGTSGSYEQYF. CDR3 nucleotides: TGTGCCATCAGCCTCGGGACTAGCGGGAGCTACGAGCAGTACTTC.

A word on this clonotype: One end of the junction varies from germline; a read error may be responsible. The chain combines TRBV28 with TRBJ1-1; D unresolved. CDR3 length: 14 residues. CDR1 is MDHEN, CDR2 SYDVKM, per germline. CDR3 protein: CSSRSAAVATKAFF. The DNA of the CDR3 is TGTTCCAGCAGGTCAGCGGCGGTGGCCACTAAAGCTTTCTTT.

This clonotype was seen at least ten times. This chain joins TRBV11-2 and TRBJ2-7, with a tentative D call TRBD1 (6 bases). This CDR3 comprises 15 residues. V dropped 0 bases and J dropped 3 bases, with 12 bases sitting between them. Germline V CDR1 and CDR2: SGHAT, FQNNGV. The CDR3 DNA reads as TGTGCCAGCAGCTTAGACAGGGGCCGGGGCTACGAGCAGTACTTC. Protein: CASSLDRGRGYEQYF.

This clonotype came up many times. This chain connects TRBV16 to TRBJ1-5, with D unclear. The germline CDR1 and CDR2 sequences are KGHSY and FQNENV. Trimming cost V 2 bases and J 0 bases, with 8 bases left between them. The CDR3 contains 15 residues. The CDR3 region is CASSQGSSSNQPQHF. As DNA, the CDR3 is TGTGCCAGCAGCCAAGGTAGTAGTAGCAATCAGCCCCAGCATTTT.

This clonotype was detected ten times or more. The chain employs TRBV13 and TRBJ1-1; D perhaps matches TRBD1 (5 bases). The CDR3 covers 13 residues. Germline-derived CDR1 and CDR2 are PRHDT and FYEKMQ (reference sequence). Deletions cut 8 bases from V and 1 base from J, with 11 bases between. The CDR3 DNA reads as TGTGCCAGCGGTGAAGGGGCGAACACTGAAGCTTTCTTT. Amino acid sequence: CASGEGANTEAFF.

The table lists this clonotype with many counts. The chain carries TRBV30 and TRBJ1-1; D might be TRBD1 (5 bases). Trimming pared 5 bases from V and 0 bases from J, leaving 10 bases between. The length of the CDR3 is 13 residues. The germline V gene has CDR1 GTSNPN and CDR2 SVGIG (reference sequence). The CDR3 sequence: CAWGEGLNTEAFF. The DNA of the CDR3 is TGTGCCTGGGGCGAGGGACTGAACACTGAAGCTTTCTTT.